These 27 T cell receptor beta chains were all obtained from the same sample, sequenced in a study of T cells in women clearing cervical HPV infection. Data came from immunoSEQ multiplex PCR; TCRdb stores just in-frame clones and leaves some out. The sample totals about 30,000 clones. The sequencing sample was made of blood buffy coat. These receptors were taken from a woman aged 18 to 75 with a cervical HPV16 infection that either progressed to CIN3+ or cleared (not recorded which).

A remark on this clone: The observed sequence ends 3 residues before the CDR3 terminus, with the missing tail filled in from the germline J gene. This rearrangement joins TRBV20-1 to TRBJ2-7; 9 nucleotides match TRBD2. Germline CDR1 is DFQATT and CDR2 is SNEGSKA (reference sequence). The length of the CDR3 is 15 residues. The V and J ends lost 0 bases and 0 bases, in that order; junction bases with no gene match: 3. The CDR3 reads CSARDLSGSSYEQYF. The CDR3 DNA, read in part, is TGCAGTGCTAGAGATCTTAGCGGGAGCTCCTACGAG.

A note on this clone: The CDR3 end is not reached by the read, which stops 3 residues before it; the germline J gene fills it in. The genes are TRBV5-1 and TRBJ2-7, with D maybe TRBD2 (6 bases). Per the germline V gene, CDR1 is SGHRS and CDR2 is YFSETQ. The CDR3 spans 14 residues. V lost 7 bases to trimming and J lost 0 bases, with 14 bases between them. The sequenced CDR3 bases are TGCGCCAGCGCCGCACGGGACTCCTCCTACGAG. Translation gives CASAARDSSYE. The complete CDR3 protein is CASAARDSSYEQYF.

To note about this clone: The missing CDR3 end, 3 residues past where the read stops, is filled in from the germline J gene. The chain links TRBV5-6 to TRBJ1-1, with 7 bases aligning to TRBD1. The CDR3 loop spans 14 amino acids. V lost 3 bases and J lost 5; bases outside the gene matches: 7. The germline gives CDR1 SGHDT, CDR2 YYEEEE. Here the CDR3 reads CASSSQTGWTEAFF. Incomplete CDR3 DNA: TGTGCCAGCAGCTCACAGACAGGGTGGACTGAA.

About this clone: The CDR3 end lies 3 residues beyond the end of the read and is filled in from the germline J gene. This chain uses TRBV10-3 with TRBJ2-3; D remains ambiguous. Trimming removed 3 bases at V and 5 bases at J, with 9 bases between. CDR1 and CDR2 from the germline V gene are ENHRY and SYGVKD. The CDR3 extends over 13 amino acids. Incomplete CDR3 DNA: TGTGCCATCAGTGAACAGTCCCTAGATACG. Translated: CAISEQSLDT. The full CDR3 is CAISEQSLDTQYF.

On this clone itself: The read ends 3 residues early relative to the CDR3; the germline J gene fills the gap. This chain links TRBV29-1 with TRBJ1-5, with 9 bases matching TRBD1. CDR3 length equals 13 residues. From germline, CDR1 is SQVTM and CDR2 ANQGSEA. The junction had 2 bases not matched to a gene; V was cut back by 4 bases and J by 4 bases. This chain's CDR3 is CSVGTGVNQPQHF. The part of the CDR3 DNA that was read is TGCAGCGTTGGGACAGGGGTAAATCAGCCC.

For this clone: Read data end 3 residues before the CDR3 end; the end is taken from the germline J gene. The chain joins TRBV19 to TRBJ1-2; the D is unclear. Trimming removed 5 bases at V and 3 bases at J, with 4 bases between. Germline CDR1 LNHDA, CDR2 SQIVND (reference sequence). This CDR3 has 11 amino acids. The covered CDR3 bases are TGTGCCAGTAGTCTCGACTATGGC. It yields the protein CASSLDYG. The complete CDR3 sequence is CASSLDYGYTF.

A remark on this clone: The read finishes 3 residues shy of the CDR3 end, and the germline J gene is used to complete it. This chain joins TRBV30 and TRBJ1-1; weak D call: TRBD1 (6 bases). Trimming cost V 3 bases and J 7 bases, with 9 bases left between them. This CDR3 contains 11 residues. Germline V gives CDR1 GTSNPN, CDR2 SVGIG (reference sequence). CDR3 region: CAWRVGGEAFF. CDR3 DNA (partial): TGTGCCTGGAGGGTAGGGGGTGAA.

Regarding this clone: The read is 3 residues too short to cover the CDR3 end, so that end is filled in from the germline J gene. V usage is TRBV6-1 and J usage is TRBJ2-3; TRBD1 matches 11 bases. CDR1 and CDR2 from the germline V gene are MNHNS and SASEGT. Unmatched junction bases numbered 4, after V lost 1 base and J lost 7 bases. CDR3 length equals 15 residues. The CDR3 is CASSEGTGGVYTQYF. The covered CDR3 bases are TGTGCCAGCAGTGAAGGGACAGGGGGCGTGTATACG.

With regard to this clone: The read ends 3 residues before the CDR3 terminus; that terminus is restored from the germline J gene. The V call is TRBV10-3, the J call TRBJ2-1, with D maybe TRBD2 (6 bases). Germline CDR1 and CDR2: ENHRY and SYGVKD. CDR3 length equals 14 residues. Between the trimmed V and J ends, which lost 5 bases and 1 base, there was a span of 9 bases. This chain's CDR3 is CAISTSYSYNEQFF. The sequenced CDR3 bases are TGTGCCATCAGTACTAGCTATTCCTACAATGAG.

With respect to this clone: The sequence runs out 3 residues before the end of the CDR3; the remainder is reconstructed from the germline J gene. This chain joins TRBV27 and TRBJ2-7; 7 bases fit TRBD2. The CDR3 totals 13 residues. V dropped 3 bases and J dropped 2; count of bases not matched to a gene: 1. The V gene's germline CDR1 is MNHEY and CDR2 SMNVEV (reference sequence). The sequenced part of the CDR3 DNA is TGTGCCAGCAGTTTGGGGACTACCTACGAG. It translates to CASSLGTTYE. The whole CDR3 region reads CASSLGTTYEQYF.

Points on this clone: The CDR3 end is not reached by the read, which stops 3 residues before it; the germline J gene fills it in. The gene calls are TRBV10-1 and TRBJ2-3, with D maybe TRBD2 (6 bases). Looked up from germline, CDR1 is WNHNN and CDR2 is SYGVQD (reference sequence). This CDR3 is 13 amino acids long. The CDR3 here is CASSESTSLPQYF. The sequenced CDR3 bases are TGCGCCAGCAGTGAGTCGACTAGTTTACCG.

Partial CDR3 DNA: TGTGCCAGCAGCCCAAAGAGACGGGTCCAAGAGACC. Translating gives CASSPKRRVQET. The entire CDR3 reads CASSPKRRVQETQYF. This chain joins TRBV7-9 and TRBJ2-5; D is unclear. The read ends 3 residues early relative to the CDR3; the germline J gene fills the gap. The germline V and J ends were trimmed by 5 bases and 1 base, with 14 bases remaining between them. The CDR3 sequence is 15 residues long. Germline values: CDR1 SEHNR, CDR2 FQNEAQ (reference sequence).

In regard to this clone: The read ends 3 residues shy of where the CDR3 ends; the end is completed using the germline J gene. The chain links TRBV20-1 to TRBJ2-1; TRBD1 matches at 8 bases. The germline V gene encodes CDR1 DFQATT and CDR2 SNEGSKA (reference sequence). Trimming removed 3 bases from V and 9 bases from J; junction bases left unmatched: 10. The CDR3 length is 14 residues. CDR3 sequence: CSARPPDRDFEQFF. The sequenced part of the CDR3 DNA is TGCAGTGCTAGGCCCCCGGACAGGGATTTTGAG.

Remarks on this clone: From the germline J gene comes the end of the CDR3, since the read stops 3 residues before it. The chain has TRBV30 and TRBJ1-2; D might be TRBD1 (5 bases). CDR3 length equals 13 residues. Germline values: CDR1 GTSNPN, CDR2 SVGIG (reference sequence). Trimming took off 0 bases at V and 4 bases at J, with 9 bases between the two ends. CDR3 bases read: TGTGCCTGGAGTGTACAAGGGGCCTATGGC. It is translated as CAWSVQGAYG. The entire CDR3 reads CAWSVQGAYGYTF.

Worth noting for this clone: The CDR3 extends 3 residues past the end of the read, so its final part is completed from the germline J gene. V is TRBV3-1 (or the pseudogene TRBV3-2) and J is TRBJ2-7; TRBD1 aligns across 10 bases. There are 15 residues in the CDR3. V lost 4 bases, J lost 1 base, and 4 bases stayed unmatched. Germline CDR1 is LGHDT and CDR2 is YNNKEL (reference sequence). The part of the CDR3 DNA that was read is TGTGCCAGCAGCCCCCGGGACAGGGGATCCTACGAG. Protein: CASSPRDRGSYE. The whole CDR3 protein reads CASSPRDRGSYEQYF.

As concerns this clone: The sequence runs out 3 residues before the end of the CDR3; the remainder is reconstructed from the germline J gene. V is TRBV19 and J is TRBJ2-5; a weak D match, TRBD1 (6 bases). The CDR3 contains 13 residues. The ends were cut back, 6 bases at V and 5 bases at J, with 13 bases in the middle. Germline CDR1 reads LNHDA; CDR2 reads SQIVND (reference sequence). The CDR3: CASRQGPRETQYF. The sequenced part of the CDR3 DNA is TGTGCCAGTAGACAGGGTCCCCGGGAGACC.

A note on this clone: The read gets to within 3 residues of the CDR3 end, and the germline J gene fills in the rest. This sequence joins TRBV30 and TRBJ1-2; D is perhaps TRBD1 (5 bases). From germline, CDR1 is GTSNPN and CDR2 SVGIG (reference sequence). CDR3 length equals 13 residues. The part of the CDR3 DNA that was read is TGTGCCTGGGCCCTGAAGGGGCCAGACCGC. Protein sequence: CAWALKGPDR. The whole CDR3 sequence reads CAWALKGPDRYTF.

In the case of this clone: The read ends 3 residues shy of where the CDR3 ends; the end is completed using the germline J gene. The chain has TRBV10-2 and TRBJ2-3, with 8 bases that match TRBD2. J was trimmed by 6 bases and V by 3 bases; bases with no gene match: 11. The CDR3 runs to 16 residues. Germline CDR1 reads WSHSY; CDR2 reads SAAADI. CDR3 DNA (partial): TGCGCCAGCAGTGACCGCGGGGGGCCAGACGAGGATACG. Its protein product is CASSDRGGPDEDT. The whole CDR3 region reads CASSDRGGPDEDTQYF.

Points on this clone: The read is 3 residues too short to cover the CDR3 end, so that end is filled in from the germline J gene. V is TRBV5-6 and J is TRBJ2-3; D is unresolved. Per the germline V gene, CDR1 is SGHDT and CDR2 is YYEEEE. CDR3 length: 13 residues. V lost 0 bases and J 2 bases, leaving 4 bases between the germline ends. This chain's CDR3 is CASSLDITDTQYF. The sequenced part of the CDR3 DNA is TGTGCCAGCAGCTTGGACATCACAGATACG.

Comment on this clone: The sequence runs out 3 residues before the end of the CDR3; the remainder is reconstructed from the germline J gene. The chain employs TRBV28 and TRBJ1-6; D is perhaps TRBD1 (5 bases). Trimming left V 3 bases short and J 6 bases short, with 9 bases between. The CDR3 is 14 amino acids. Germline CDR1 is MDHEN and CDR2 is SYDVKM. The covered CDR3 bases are TGTGCCAGCAGTTTGCCGCAGGGTAATTCACCC. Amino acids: CASSLPQGNSP. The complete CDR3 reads CASSLPQGNSPLHF.

The DNA read from the CDR3 is TGTGCCAGCAGCTTATCGGCAGATACG. This translates into CASSLSADT. Given in full, the CDR3 is CASSLSADTQYF. The genes are TRBV7-2 and TRBJ2-3, with no clear D. The CDR3 extends 3 residues past the end of the read, so its final part is completed from the germline J gene. Deletions cut 2 bases from V and 4 bases from J, with 4 bases between. The CDR3 is 12 residues long. Germline loops: CDR1 SGHTA, CDR2 FQGNSA.

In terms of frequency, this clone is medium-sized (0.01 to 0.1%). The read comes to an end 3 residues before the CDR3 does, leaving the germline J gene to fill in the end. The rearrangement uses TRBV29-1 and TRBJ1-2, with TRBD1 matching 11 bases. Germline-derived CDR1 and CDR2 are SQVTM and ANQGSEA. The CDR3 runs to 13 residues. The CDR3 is CSVGTGGAGGYTF. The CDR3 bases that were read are TGCAGCGTTGGGACAGGGGGCGCTGGGGGC.

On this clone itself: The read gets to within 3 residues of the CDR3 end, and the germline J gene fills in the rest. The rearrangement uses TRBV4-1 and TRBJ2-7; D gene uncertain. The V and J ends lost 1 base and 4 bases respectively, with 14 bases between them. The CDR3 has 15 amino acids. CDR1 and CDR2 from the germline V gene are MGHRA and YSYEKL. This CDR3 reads CASSQVRSTRYEQYF. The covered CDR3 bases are TGCGCCAGCAGCCAAGTCAGGAGTACGAGGTACGAG.

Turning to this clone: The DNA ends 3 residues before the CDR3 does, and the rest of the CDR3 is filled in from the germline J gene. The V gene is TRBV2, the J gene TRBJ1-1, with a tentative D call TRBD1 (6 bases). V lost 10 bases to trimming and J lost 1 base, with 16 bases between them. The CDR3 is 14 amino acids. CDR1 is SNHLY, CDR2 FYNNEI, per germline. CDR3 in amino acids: CATINRVGNTEAFF. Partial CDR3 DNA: TGTGCCACCATTAACAGGGTAGGGAACACTGAA. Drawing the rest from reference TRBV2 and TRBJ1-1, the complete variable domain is EPEVTQTPSHQVTQMGQEVILRCVPISNHLYFYWYRQILGQKVEFLVSFYNNEISEKSEIFDDQFSVERPDGSNFTLKIRSTKLEDSAMYFCATINRVGNTEAFFGQGTRLTVV.

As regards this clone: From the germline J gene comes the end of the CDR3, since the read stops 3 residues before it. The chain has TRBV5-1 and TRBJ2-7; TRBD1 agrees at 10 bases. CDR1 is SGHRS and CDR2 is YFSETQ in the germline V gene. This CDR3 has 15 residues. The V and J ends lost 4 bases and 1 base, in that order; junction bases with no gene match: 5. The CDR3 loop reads CASSPGQGSSYEQYF. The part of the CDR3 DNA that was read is TGCGCCAGCAGCCCGGGACAGGGGTCTTCCTACGAG. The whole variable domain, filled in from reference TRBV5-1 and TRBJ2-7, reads KAGVTQTPRYLIKTRGQQVTLSCSPISGHRSVSWYQQTPGQGLQFLFEYFSETQRNKGNFPGRFSGRQFSNSRSEMNVSTLELGDSALYLCASSPGQGSSYEQYFGPGTRLTVT.

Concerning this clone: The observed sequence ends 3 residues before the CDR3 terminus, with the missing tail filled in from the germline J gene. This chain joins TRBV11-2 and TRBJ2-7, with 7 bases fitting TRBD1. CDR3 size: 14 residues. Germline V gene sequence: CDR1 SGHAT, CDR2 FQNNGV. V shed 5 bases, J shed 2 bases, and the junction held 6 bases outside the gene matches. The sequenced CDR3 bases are TGTGCCAGCAGCCCGCGGACAGGCGCCTACGAG. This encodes CASSPRTGAYE. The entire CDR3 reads CASSPRTGAYEQYF.

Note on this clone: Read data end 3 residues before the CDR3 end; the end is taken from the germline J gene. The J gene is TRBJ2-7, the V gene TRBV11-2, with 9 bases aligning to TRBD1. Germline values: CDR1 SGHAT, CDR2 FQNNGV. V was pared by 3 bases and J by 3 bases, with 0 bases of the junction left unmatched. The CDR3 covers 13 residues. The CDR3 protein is CASSLDRGYEQYF. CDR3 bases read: TGTGCCAGCAGCTTGGACAGGGGCTACGAG.